The 10 T cell receptor beta chains below all came from one sample that was sequenced in a study of low-dose radiotherapy and immunotherapy resistance in tumors. TRAV- and TRBV-specific primers, spanning alpha and beta chains, primed first-strand cDNA. The authors amplified TCRs for 20 PCR cycles with a constant-region primer and a V-primer adapter. TCRdb re-called the reads through MiXCR, storing one row per CDR3 protein. This table has under 70,000 distinct CDR3 sequences, around 23% appearing once. Time point denoted: after trial treatment. Treatment: LDRT plus nivolumab, ipilimumab, low-dose cyclophosphamide and aspirin (RACIN trial). The sequencing here drew on PBMCs, taken after low-dose radiotherapy plus immunotherapy. Source of these receptors: a male donor with prostate cancer.

As concerns this clonotype: This likely traces to a read error, being one base from a far larger clone. This chain connects TRBV7-9 to TRBJ2-1, with TRBD1 matching 7 bases. This CDR3 is 15 amino acids long. Germline-derived CDR1 and CDR2 are SEHNR and FQNEAQ (reference sequence). The CDR3: CARSASGTAYNEQFF. The CDR3 DNA is TGTGCCCGCAGCGCCTCCGGGACAGCGTACAATGAGCAGTTCTTC.

In this sample, this clonotype turned up many times. The chain recombines TRBV5-1 with TRBJ2-3; D is perhaps TRBD2 (5 bases). The CDR3 runs 14 residues. CDR1 is SGHRS, CDR2 YFSETQ, per germline. V lost 1 base, J lost 5 bases, and 11 bases lay in between. In nucleotides, the CDR3 is TGCGCCAGCAGCTTGCCCTCCGCGGGAGATACGCAGTATTTT. Residues: CASSLPSAGDTQYF.

The rearrangement links TRBV2 to TRBJ2-7, with TRBD1 matching over 8 bases. Germline CDR1 SNHLY, CDR2 FYNNEI. Germline trimming cut 8 bases from V and 7 bases from J; bases unmatched to any gene: 7. This CDR3 comprises 12 residues. The DNA of the CDR3 is TGTGCCAGCCGGACAGGGCGGAAAGAGCAGTACTTC. Its protein is CASRTGRKEQYF.

To note about this clonotype: This probably arose from a read error, given a far larger clone one base away. The chain combines TRBV5-1 with TRBJ2-1; 10 nucleotides match TRBD1. The length of the CDR3 is 16 residues. CDR1 is SGHRS and CDR2 is YFSETQ in the germline V gene. Trimming removed 4 bases from V and 10 bases from J; junction bases left unmatched: 14. DNA for the CDR3: TGCGCCAGCAGCGTGGACGGGACAGGGGTCCCCTACGAGCAGTTCTTC. This encodes CASSVDGTGVPYEQFF.

This clonotype was seen ten or more times. The V call is TRBV6-2 or TRBV6-3, the J call TRBJ2-2, with D perhaps matching TRBD2 (7 bases). The CDR3 loop spans 15 amino acids. Germline V CDR1 and CDR2: MNHEY, SVGEGT. V gave up 7 bases and J gave up 4 bases, with 16 bases separating them. The CDR3, as DNA: TGTGCCAGCATGGGGGCTAGCGGAGTCACCGGGGAGCTGTTTTTT. This encodes CASMGASGVTGELFF.

Only a few counts were recorded for this clonotype. This chain joins TRBV27 and TRBJ2-6, with D uncertain. This CDR3 is 15 amino acids long. Germline CDR1 MNHEY, CDR2 SMNVEV (reference sequence). V lost 1 base and J 1 base, leaving 5 bases between the germline ends. The CDR3 region has the DNA TGTGCCAGCAGTTTATGGCAGTCTGGGGCCAACGTCCTGACTTTC. Translating it yields CASSLWQSGANVLTF.

A few counts support this clonotype. This sequence joins TRBV11-2 and TRBJ2-1; TRBD2 aligns across 8 bases. Germline V gene sequence: CDR1 SGHAT, CDR2 FQNNGV. The V segment lost 8 bases and the J segment 12 bases; nucleotides outside the gene matches: 6. This CDR3 spans 11 amino acids. The CDR3 loop is CASVLAERQFF. Here the CDR3 DNA reads TGTGCCAGCGTACTAGCGGAGCGGCAGTTCTTC.

This clonotype was recorded many times. This sequence joins TRBV5-6 and TRBJ2-1, with D tentatively TRBD1 (5 bases). This CDR3 contains 14 residues. V was shortened by 4 bases and J by 9 bases, with 17 bases between the two germline ends. Germline CDR1 SGHDT, CDR2 YYEEEE. Written as DNA, the CDR3 is TGTGCCAGCAGCGACGGACAACCTGGCGCTGAGCAGTTCTTC. Translating gives CASSDGQPGAEQFF.

This clonotype was observed many times. The chain carries TRBV6-2 or TRBV6-3 and TRBJ1-6; D perhaps matches TRBD1 (5 bases). CDR1 is MNHEY, CDR2 SVGEGT, per germline. V lost 0 bases and J lost 16, with 13 bases in between. The CDR3 spans 13 residues. This CDR3 reads CASSYSIEGTLHF. The CDR3 DNA is TGTGCCAGCAGTTACTCGATAGAGGGGACTCTCCACTTT.

This clonotype was counted many times. The V and J genes are TRBV5-1 and TRBJ2-1; TRBD1 agrees at 11 bases. J was trimmed by 0 bases and V by 3 bases; bases with no gene match: 2. Germline V gives CDR1 SGHRS, CDR2 YFSETQ. This CDR3 is built from 16 residues. The CDR3 sequence is CASSSGTGGSYNEQFF. The CDR3, as DNA: TGCGCCAGCAGCTCCGGGACAGGGGGCTCCTACAATGAGCAGTTCTTC.